A selection of T cell receptor beta chains follows, all from one sample in a study of blood T cell repertoires in COVID-19. Using immunoSEQ multiplex PCR, the repertoire was profiled, and TCRdb retains in-frame clones only, with some absent. The table records about 190,000 clones, approximately 79% of them present only once. Sequencing used peripheral blood. The receptor set was obtained from a man aged 30 to 45 with active or convalescent COVID-19. The CDR3 runs from the conserved cysteine through the conserved F or W. Clone sizes are given selectively: once, few, many, or a class where the clone is expanded.

>TRBJ1-1|TRBV10-3|once|17
CAISDPGVGGGNTEAFF
>TRBJ1-2|TRBV28|.|12
CASSLQNYGYTF
>TRBJ1-5|TRBV19|few|14
CASSNREGNQPQHF
>TRBJ1-6|TRBV3-1/TRBV3-2|.|17
CASSQDKALQENSPLHF
>TRBJ1-5|TRBV30|.|13
CAWSGGRGQPQHF
>TRBJ1-6|TRBV27|.|21
CASSLYSPRDRASSYNSPLHF
>TRBJ1-1|TRBV29-1|.|12
CSVVPGDTEAFF
>TRBJ2-3|TRBV5-1|.|15
CASSRGLAGVDTQYF
>TRBJ1-6|TRBV9|.|14
CASRHGTDNSPLHF
>TRBJ1-5|TRBV5-1|.|15
CASSLDGDSNQPQHF
>TRBJ2-6|TRBV11-3|.|17
CASTSGTGYSGANVLTF
>TRBJ1-1|TRBV7-9|.|14
CASSLDRAETEAFF
>TRBJ1-4|TRBV6-2/TRBV6-3|.|11
CASSPSEKLFF
>TRBJ1-2|TRBV28|.|13
CASSSRGRLGYTF